The text below deals with one T cell receptor (beta chain). The V gene end was trimmed by 7 bases and the J gene end by 4 bases; junction bases not matched to a gene: 7. The germline V gene has CDR1 SQVTM and CDR2 ANQGSEA. There are 12 residues in the CDR3. Patients with alopecia areata provided lesional scalp punch biopsies as well as peripheral blood. This record comes from a study of CD8+ T cells in alopecia areata. Study-level information: It was oral tofacitinib, at 5 to 10 mg twice daily, that treated patients received.

cDNA reverse transcribed from extracted RNA served as the sequencing template. Libraries were prepared by immunoSEQ multiplex PCR; TCRdb keeps only in-frame clonotypes and omits some of them. The top ten clones hold roughly 15% of a sample with over 150,000 clones, approximately 59% of them seen once. This clonotype was sampled from a human donor with alopecia areata. The genes are TRBV29-1 and TRBJ2-7; 7 bases agree with TRBD1. The sample here was CD4+ T cells sorted from blood, taken at week 0. CDR3 nucleotide sequence: TGCAGCGCCTTACAGGGGAAGTACGAGCAGTACTTC. Translated: CSALQGKYEQYF.